Following are 29 T cell receptor beta chains from one sample sequenced in a study of blood T cell repertoires in COVID-19 (dated by TCRdb to the early 2020s). Receptor libraries were prepared by the immunoSEQ multiplex PCR assay. TCRdb retrieved this table from immuneACCESS and kept in-frame rearrangements only. Not all clones are present; in checked studies, unresolved V genes account for under half, and no reason is known for the remainder. The sample yields a few hundred thousand clones; more than 80% were counted once. Clones ranked in the top ten supply roughly 3% of the sample. Sequencing was performed on PBMCs or T cells enriched from blood (not recorded which). Receptor source: a woman between 18 and 29 years old in a cohort exposed to, infected with or recovered from COVID-19 (not recorded which).

The chain employs TRBV5-1 and TRBJ1-2; D is ambiguous. The CDR3 covers 16 residues. The germline gives CDR1 SGHRS, CDR2 YFSETQ. V was shortened by 0 bases and J by 8 bases, with 20 bases between the two germline ends. The CDR3 protein is CASSLGSTSASSGYTF. The DNA of the CDR3 is TGCGCCAGCAGCTTGGGGAGCACCTCGGCGTCGTCCGGCTACACCTTC.

J is TRBJ1-5 and V is TRBV18; tentative D call: TRBD1 (5 bases). V was cut by 3 bases and J by 9 bases, with 18 bases left in between. Germline V gene data show CDR1 as KGHSH and CDR2 as LQKENI. The CDR3 runs to 15 residues. The chain's CDR3 is CASSPEGASKGPQHF. CDR3 coding DNA: TGTGCCAGCTCACCTGAAGGGGCCTCCAAGGGGCCCCAGCATTTT. Together with reference TRBV18 and TRBJ1-5, the CDR3 gives the full variable domain: NAGVMQNPRHLVRRRGQEARLRCSPMKGHSHVYWYRQLPEEGLKFMVYLQKENIIDESGMPKERFSAEFPKEGPSILRIQQVVRGDSAAYFCASSPEGASKGPQHFGDGTRLSIL.

The chain uses TRBV2 and TRBJ1-1, with 8 bases aligning to TRBD1. Germline-derived CDR1 and CDR2 are SNHLY and FYNNEI. The J segment lost 12 bases and the V segment lost 6 bases, leaving 12 bases of the junction unmatched. The length of the CDR3 is 13 residues. The CDR3, as DNA: TGTGCCAGCAGAGAAAGGTGGAGGGACAGGACTTTCTTT. Translating gives CASRERWRDRTFF. The full variable domain, rest sourced from reference TRBV2 and TRBJ1-1, is EPEVTQTPSHQVTQMGQEVILRCVPISNHLYFYWYRQILGQKVEFLVSFYNNEISEKSEIFDDQFSVERPDGSNFTLKIRSTKLEDSAMYFCASRERWRDRTFFGQGTRLTVV.

This clone has only one observation. The gene calls are TRBV2 and TRBJ2-1; no clear D gene. The germline gives CDR1 SNHLY, CDR2 FYNNEI. Trimming took off 7 bases at V and 8 bases at J, with 12 bases between the two ends. The CDR3 totals 12 residues. CDR3 nucleotide sequence: TGTGCCAGCAATCTGAGGTTCGATGAGCAGTTCTTC. It translates to CASNLRFDEQFF.

This chain uses TRBV6-2 or TRBV6-3 with TRBJ2-5; D perhaps matches TRBD1 (6 bases). Between the trimmed V and J ends, which lost 6 bases and 2 bases, there was a span of 10 bases. The CDR3 is 13 amino acids. The germline CDR1 and CDR2 sequences are MNHEY and SVGEGT. The CDR3 nucleotides read TGTGCCAGCAGCCGAGGACAGCAAGAGACCCAGTACTTC. Translation gives CASSRGQQETQYF.

The V and J genes are TRBV14 and TRBJ1-1; weak D call: TRBD1 (5 bases). The germline V and J ends were trimmed by 1 base and 1 base, with 7 bases remaining between them. This CDR3 comprises 14 residues. The germline gives CDR1 SGHDN, CDR2 FVKESK. CDR3 in amino acids: CASSQAQGNTEAFF. The CDR3 region has the DNA TGTGCCAGCAGCCAAGCCCAGGGGAACACTGAAGCTTTCTTT. The whole variable domain, filled in from reference TRBV14 and TRBJ1-1, reads EAGVTQFPSHSVIEKGQTVTLRCDPISGHDNLYWYRRVMGKEIKFLLHFVKESKQDESGMPNNRFLAERTGGTYSTLKVQPAELEDSGVYFCASSQAQGNTEAFFGQGTRLTVV.

This rearrangement joins TRBV2 to TRBJ1-5; TRBD1 aligns across 10 bases. V was pared by 4 bases and J by 6 bases, with 9 bases of the junction left unmatched. This CDR3 comprises 16 residues. Germline V lookup: CDR1 SNHLY, CDR2 FYNNEI. CDR3 in DNA: TGTGCCAGCAGTGTCCACCGGACAGGGGGGGTTCAGCCCCAGCATTTT. Translating gives CASSVHRTGGVQPQHF.

In nucleotides, the CDR3 is TGTGCCAGCAGTGAAGGCCGCGCTACTAGAATCAACGAGCAGTACTTC. Translation: CASSEGRATRINEQYF. V is TRBV2 and J is TRBJ2-7, with D tentatively TRBD2 (5 bases). CDR1 and CDR2 (germline): SNHLY, FYNNEI. V gave up 1 base and J gave up 5 bases, with 18 bases separating them. The CDR3 runs 16 residues. The complete variable domain, with remaining parts taken from reference TRBV2 and TRBJ2-7, reads EPEVTQTPSHQVTQMGQEVILRCVPISNHLYFYWYRQILGQKVEFLVSFYNNEISEKSEIFDDQFSVERPDGSNFTLKIRSTKLEDSAMYFCASSEGRATRINEQYFGPGTRLTVT.

This chain links TRBV4-1 with TRBJ1-5; D possibly corresponds to TRBD1 (5 bases). Germline-derived CDR1 and CDR2 are MGHRA and YSYEKL. Trimming cost V 0 bases and J 9 bases, with 15 bases left between them. CDR3 length: 15 residues. Here the CDR3 DNA reads TGCGCCAGCAGCCAAGATTGGAGGGGCTCCGGGCCCCAGCATTTT. This gives the protein CASSQDWRGSGPQHF.

Of note for this clone: This same CDR3 is encoded by further DNA sequences in the sample. This sequence joins TRBV6-5 and TRBJ1-2; 8 nucleotides agree with TRBD1. V trimming: 2 bases; J trimming: 3 bases; junction bases outside the gene matches: 2. The CDR3 runs 14 residues. CDR1 and CDR2 (germline): MNHEY, SVGAGI. The CDR3 region has the DNA TGTGCCAGCAGTTACGACAGGGGAGACTATGGCTACACCTTC. Translating it yields CASSYDRGDYGYTF.

The V gene is TRBV15, the J gene TRBJ2-5, with D maybe TRBD2 (7 bases). Between the trimmed V and J ends, which lost 5 bases and 5 bases, there was a span of 12 bases. This CDR3 is 13 amino acids long. Germline loops: CDR1 LNHNV, CDR2 YYDKDF (reference sequence). The CDR3 is CATSGTGGETQYF. As DNA, the CDR3 is TGTGCCACCAGCGGTACGGGGGGCGAGACCCAGTACTTC.

The chain is built from TRBV12-3 or TRBV12-4 and TRBJ1-1; D call uncertain. V lost 5 bases to trimming and J lost 2 bases, with 9 bases between them. This CDR3 is 13 amino acids long. CDR3 sequence (DNA): TGTGCCAGCAGTCTAGATTTAAACACTGAAGCTTTCTTT. It codes for CASSLDLNTEAFF.

CDR3 bases: TGTGCCAGCAGCTTGCGTCAGGTCTATAGCAATCAGCCCCAGCATTTT. Amino acids: CASSLRQVYSNQPQHF. J is TRBJ1-5 and V is TRBV5-5; no clear D. Germline CDR1 reads SGHKS; CDR2 reads YYEKEE (reference sequence). This CDR3 is built from 16 residues. V was shortened by 1 base and J by 0 bases, with 11 bases between the two germline ends.

In regard to this clone: One end of the junction fails to match germline, which may point to a read error. This chain connects TRBV5-4 to TRBJ2-7, with no clear D. The CDR3 covers 12 residues. Germline V CDR1 and CDR2: SGHNT, YYREEE (reference sequence). The CDR3 bases are TGTGCCAGCAGTTTGGCGTCGGGCGAGCAGTACTTC. Amino acids: CASSLASGEQYF.

This chain uses TRBV5-6 with TRBJ2-5; 12 bases align to TRBD2. The V segment lost 6 bases and the J segment 0 bases; nucleotides outside the gene matches: 3. Per the germline V gene, CDR1 is SGHDT and CDR2 is YYEEEE. The CDR3 totals 15 residues. In nucleotides, the CDR3 is TGTGCCAGCAACCTAGCGGGGGGGTACCAAGAGACCCAGTACTTC. Its translation: CASNLAGGYQETQYF.

The rearrangement uses TRBV24-1 and TRBJ1-5; no clear D gene. The V end lost 3 bases, the J end lost 4 bases, and 9 bases lay between the germline ends. Germline lookup yields CDR1 KGHDR and CDR2 SFDVKD. The CDR3 covers 14 residues. The chain's CDR3 is CATSDPSGNQPQHF. In DNA form, the CDR3 reads TGTGCCACCAGTGATCCCAGCGGGAATCAGCCCCAGCATTTT.

This clone was seen only once. The gene calls are TRBV6-5 and TRBJ1-6, with a possible D match to TRBD1 (6 bases). Between the trimmed V and J ends, which lost 6 bases and 10 bases, there was a span of 16 bases. Germline V gives CDR1 MNHEY, CDR2 SVGAGI. The CDR3 is 14 amino acids. The CDR3 nucleotides are TGTGCCAGCAGCGTCCAGGGGCCTAGCTCACCCCTCCACTTT. Encoded protein: CASSVQGPSSPLHF.

This clone was detected only once. The rearrangement uses TRBV4-1 and TRBJ1-6; the D is unclear. V was pared by 1 base and J by 8 bases, with 6 bases between. This CDR3 comprises 13 residues. The germline V gene has CDR1 MGHRA and CDR2 YSYEKL. CDR3 sequence (DNA): TGCGCCAGCAGCCAAGTTCTCGATTCACCCCTCCACTTT. Amino acid sequence: CASSQVLDSPLHF.

The chain combines TRBV7-6 with TRBJ2-1; 7 nucleotides agree with TRBD1. Trimming cost V 0 bases and J 6 bases; bases outside gene matches: 11. The CDR3 loop spans 17 amino acids. Germline loops: CDR1 SGHVS, CDR2 FNYEAQ. CDR3 region: CASSLAVTGDGFNEQFF. CDR3 nucleotides: TGTGCCAGCAGCTTAGCGGTAACAGGGGATGGGTTCAATGAGCAGTTCTTC.

The rearrangement joins TRBV3-1 (or the pseudogene TRBV3-2) to TRBJ2-7, with TRBD2 as a possible D gene (6 bases). CDR3 length: 14 residues. CDR1 and CDR2 (germline): LGHDT, YNNKEL (reference sequence). V was clipped by 1 base and J by 2 bases, with 9 bases between them. CDR3 amino acids: CASSQVRETYEQYF. The CDR3 bases are TGTGCCAGCAGCCAAGTTCGGGAGACCTACGAGCAGTACTTC.

Written as DNA, the CDR3 is TGTGCCAGTAGAGGACTAGCGGCCGGGACCCAGTACTTC. Protein: CASRGLAAGTQYF. The chain joins TRBV19 to TRBJ2-5, with 10 bases lining up with TRBD2. V gave up 6 bases and J gave up 7 bases; unmatched junction bases: 5. The CDR3 contains 13 residues. Germline CDR1 is LNHDA and CDR2 is SQIVND (reference sequence).

This chain joins TRBV7-9 and TRBJ1-5; 8 positions match TRBD1. The CDR3 sequence is 14 residues long. The J segment lost 5 bases and the V segment lost 4 bases, leaving 4 bases of the junction unmatched. Looked up from germline, CDR1 is SEHNR and CDR2 is FQNEAQ (reference sequence). CDR3 region: CASSSTGGDQPQHF. In nucleotides, the CDR3 is TGTGCCAGCAGCTCAACAGGGGGAGATCAGCCCCAGCATTTT.

V gene TRBV6-5 combines with J gene TRBJ2-7; 10 bases line up with TRBD2. The CDR3 totals 15 residues. V lost 6 bases to trimming and J lost 4 bases; unmatched junction nucleotides: 9. Germline loops: CDR1 MNHEY, CDR2 SVGAGI. For the CDR3, the DNA is TGTGCCAGCAGAGCCTGGACTAGCGGTTCATACGAGCAGTACTTC. It encodes CASRAWTSGSYEQYF.

The chain couples TRBV19 to TRBJ2-1; TRBD1 aligns across 11 bases. The germline V gene has CDR1 LNHDA and CDR2 SQIVND (reference sequence). V gave up 9 bases and J gave up 1 base; unmatched junction bases: 8. The CDR3 length is 16 residues. The CDR3 protein is CASQDRGLNSYNEQFF. In DNA form, the CDR3 reads TGTGCCAGCCAGGACAGGGGGCTAAATTCCTACAATGAGCAGTTCTTC. Full variable domain (remainder filled in from reference TRBV19 and TRBJ2-1): DGGITQSPKYLFRKEGQNVTLSCEQNLNHDAMYWYRQDPGQGLRLIYYSQIVNDFQKGDIAEGYSVSREKKESFPLTVTSAQKNPTAFYLCASQDRGLNSYNEQFFGPGTRLTVL.

The rearrangement uses TRBV24-1 and TRBJ2-1, with D perhaps matching TRBD2 (5 bases). V was cut by 4 bases and J by 2 bases, with 8 bases left in between. The CDR3 is made up of 14 amino acids. From germline, CDR1 is KGHDR and CDR2 SFDVKD. This CDR3 is CATSEAGTYNEQFF. CDR3 DNA: TGTGCCACCAGTGAGGCCGGGACCTACAATGAGCAGTTCTTC.

J is TRBJ2-1 and V is TRBV2; TRBD1 agrees at 7 bases. Germline V gene lookup returns CDR1 SNHLY and CDR2 FYNNEI. The V gene end was trimmed by 6 bases and the J gene end by 5 bases; junction bases not matched to a gene: 1. The CDR3 loop spans 12 amino acids. The CDR3 sequence is CASRGGDNEQFF. The CDR3 DNA is TGTGCCAGCAGAGGGGGCGACAATGAGCAGTTCTTC. Variable domain in full (rest from reference TRBV2 and TRBJ2-1): EPEVTQTPSHQVTQMGQEVILRCVPISNHLYFYWYRQILGQKVEFLVSFYNNEISEKSEIFDDQFSVERPDGSNFTLKIRSTKLEDSAMYFCASRGGDNEQFFGPGTRLTVL.

V gene TRBV5-1 combines with J gene TRBJ2-7; D might be TRBD2 (5 bases). The CDR3 is 14 residues long. V shed 1 base and J shed 4 bases, with 12 bases lying between them. Germline CDR1 is SGHRS and CDR2 is YFSETQ. CDR3 amino acids: CASSLNIAKYEQYF. The CDR3 nucleotides read TGCGCCAGCAGCTTGAATATAGCGAAATACGAGCAGTACTTC.

V and J are TRBV28 and TRBJ2-5; 9 bases match TRBD1. The germline V gene encodes CDR1 MDHEN and CDR2 SYDVKM. The J segment lost 5 bases and the V segment lost 5 bases, leaving 9 bases of the junction unmatched. The CDR3 extends over 15 amino acids. The CDR3 loop is CASSLEQGAGETQYF. The CDR3 DNA is TGTGCCAGCAGTCTGGAACAGGGGGCGGGGGAGACCCAGTACTTC.

The rearrangement joins TRBV14 to TRBJ2-1; 10 nucleotides line up with TRBD1. The CDR3 is 13 amino acids. Germline trimming cut 6 bases from V and 7 bases from J; bases unmatched to any gene: 3. CDR1 and CDR2 from the germline V gene are SGHDN and FVKESK. Here the CDR3 DNA reads TGTGCCAGCAGAAGACAGGGGGCGAATGAGCAGTTCTTC. Its translation is CASRRQGANEQFF.